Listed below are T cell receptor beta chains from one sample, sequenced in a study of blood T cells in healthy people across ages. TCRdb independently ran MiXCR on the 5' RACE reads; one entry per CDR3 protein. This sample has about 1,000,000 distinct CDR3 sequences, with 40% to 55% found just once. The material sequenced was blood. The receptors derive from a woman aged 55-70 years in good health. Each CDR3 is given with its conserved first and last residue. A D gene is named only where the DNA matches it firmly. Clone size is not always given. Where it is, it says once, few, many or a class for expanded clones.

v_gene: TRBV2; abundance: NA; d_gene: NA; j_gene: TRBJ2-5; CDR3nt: TGTGCCAGCATGCCAGGGTCGGTGGAGACCCAGTACTTC; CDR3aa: CASMPGSVETQYF
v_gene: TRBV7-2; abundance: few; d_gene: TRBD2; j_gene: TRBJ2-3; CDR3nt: TGTGCCAGCAGCTTAGAGGTAGCGGGAGGGATAGATACGCAGTATTTT; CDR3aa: CASSLEVAGGIDTQYF
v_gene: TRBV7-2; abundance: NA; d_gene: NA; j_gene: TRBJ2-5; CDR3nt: TGTGCCAGCAGCTTAGTGCTGGCTATTCAAGAGACCCTGTACTTC; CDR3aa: CASSLVLAIQETLYF
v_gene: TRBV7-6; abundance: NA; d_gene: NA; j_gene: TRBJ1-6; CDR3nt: TGTGCCAGCAGCTTAGGTCTTGGTGGGAATTCACCCCTCCACTTT; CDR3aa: CASSLGLGGNSPLHF
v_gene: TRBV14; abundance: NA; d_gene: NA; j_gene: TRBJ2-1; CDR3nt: TGTGCCAGCAGCGCCCTGGACAATGAGCAGTTCTTC; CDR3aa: CASSALDNEQFF
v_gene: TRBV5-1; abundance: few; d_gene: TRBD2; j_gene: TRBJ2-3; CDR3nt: TGCGCCAGCAGCATAAGGACTAGCGGGAGAGGAGATACGCAGTATTTT; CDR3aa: CASSIRTSGRGDTQYF
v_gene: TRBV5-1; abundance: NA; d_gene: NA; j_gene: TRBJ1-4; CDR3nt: TGCGCCAGCAGCACTCGACAGGACGGAAATGAAAAACTGTTTTTT; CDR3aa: CASSTRQDGNEKLFF
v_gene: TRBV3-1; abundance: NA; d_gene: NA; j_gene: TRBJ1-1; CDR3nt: TGTGCCAGCAGCCATCGGACCACCCGGACCACTGAAGCTTTCTTT; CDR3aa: CASSHRTTRTTEAFF
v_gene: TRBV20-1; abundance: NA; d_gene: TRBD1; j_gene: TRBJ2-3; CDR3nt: TGTGCGAGACAGGGGGCTTACGAGAGCACAGATACGCAGTATTTT; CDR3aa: CARQGAYESTDTQYF
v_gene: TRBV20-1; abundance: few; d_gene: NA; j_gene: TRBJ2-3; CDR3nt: TGCAGTGCTAGAGATCAGGTAGCAGTAACAGATACGCAGTATTTT; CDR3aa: CSARDQVAVTDTQYF
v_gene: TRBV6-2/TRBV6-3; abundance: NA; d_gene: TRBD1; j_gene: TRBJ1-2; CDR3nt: TGTGCCAGCTGGGGACAGCCAACTAACTATGGCTACACCTTC; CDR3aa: CASWGQPTNYGYTF
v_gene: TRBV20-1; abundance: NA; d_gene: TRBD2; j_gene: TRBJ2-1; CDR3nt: TGCAGTGCTAGCGGGAGGTGGAACAATGAGCAGTTCTTC; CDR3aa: CSASGRWNNEQFF
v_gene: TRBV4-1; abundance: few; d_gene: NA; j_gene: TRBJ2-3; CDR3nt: TGCGCCAGCAGCCAAAAGGGGGATCGGGATACGCAGTATTTT; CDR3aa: CASSQKGDRDTQYF
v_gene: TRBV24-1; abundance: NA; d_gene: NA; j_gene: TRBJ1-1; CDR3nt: TGTGCCACCAGTGATTTGCCCCAGAGATTGAACACTGAAGCTTTCTTT; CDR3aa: CATSDLPQRLNTEAFF
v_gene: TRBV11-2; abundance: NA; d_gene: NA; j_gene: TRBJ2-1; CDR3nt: TGTGCCAGCAGCCGGTCCCCATCGGGGGTCGTAATGAATGAGCAGTTCTTC; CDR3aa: CASSRSPSGVVMNEQFF
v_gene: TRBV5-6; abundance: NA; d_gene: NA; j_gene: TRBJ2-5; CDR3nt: TGTGCCAGCAGTTCTCTAGCGAGCCAAGAGACCCAGTACTTC; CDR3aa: CASSSLASQETQYF
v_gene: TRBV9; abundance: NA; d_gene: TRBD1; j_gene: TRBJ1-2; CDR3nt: TGTGCCAGCAGCGTAGACCCGACAGGGGACCCCACCTTC; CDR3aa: CASSVDPTGDPTF
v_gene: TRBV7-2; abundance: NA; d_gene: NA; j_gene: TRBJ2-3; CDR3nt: TGTGCCAGCAGCCGTCCAACGGGAACGCAGTATTTT; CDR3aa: CASSRPTGTQYF
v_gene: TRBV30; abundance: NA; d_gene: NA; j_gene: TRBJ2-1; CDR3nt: TGTGCCTGGAGTCCAACCCCTACCCATGAGCAGTTCTTC; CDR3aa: CAWSPTPTHEQFF
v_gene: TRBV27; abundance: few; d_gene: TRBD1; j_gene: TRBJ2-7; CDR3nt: TGTGCCAGCAGTTCACGCGGGACAGGCAGTAGCCGCTACGAGCAGTACTTC; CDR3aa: CASSSRGTGSSRYEQYF
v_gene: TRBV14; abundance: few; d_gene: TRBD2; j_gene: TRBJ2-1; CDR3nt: TGTGCCACTATGCCGCGGGAGGGTTGGAATGAGCAGTTCTTC; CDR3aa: CATMPREGWNEQFF
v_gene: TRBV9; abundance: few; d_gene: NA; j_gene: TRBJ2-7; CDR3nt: TGTGCCAGCAGCGGGGAGCCCTTCTACGAGCAGTACTTC; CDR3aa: CASSGEPFYEQYF
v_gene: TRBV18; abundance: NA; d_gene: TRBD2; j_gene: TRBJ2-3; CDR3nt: TGTGCCAGCTCAGTTCCCGGGACTAGCGGGGCTGATACGCAGTATTTT; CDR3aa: CASSVPGTSGADTQYF
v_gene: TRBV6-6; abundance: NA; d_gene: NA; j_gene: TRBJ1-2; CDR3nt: TGTGCCAGCAGACCCGCTTCTAGTGACTACACCTTC; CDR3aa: CASRPASSDYTF
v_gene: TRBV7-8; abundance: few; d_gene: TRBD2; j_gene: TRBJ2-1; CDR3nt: TGTGCCAGCAGCTCAGGACTAGCGGGAGGCGGTGAGCAGTTCTTC; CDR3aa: CASSSGLAGGGEQFF
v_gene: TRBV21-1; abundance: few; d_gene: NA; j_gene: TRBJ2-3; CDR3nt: TGTGCCAGGCCCAGGGCCAGCGGTAGCACAGATACGCAGTATTTT; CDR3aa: CARPRASGSTDTQYF
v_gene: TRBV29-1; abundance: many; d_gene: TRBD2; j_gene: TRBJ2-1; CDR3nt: TGCAGCGCGGGTACTAGCGGGGGATACAATGAGCAGTTCTTC; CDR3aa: CSAGTSGGYNEQFF
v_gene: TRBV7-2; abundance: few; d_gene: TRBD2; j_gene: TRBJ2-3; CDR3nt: TGTGCCAGCAGCTTAGTGGGGGCGGGAGGCGGCACAGATACGCAGTATTTT; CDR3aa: CASSLVGAGGGTDTQYF
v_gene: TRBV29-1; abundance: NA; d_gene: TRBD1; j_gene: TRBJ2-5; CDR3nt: TGCAGCGTTGTGCCCGGACAGGGGGCAGAGACCCAGTACTTC; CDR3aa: CSVVPGQGAETQYF
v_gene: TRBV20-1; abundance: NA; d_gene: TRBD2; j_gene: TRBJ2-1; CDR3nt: TGCAGTGCCGTGGGACTAGCGGACTCCTACAATGAGCAGTTCTTC; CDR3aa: CSAVGLADSYNEQFF
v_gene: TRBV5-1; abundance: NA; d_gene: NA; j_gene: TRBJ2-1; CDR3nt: TGCGCCAGCAGCGACGGGGGACAGCTAGCGGTGTTTTTTGCCAATGAGCAGTTCTTC; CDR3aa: CASSDGGQLAVFFANEQFF
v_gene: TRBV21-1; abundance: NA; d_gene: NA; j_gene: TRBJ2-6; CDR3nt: TGTGCCAGCAGAAAAAGGGGGGGGATTTCTGGGGCCAACGTCCTGACTTTC; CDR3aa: CASRKRGGISGANVLTF
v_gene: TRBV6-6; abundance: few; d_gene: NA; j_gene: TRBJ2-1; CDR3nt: TGTGCCAGCAGTTACTCGTCTAGGGGGGGCTACAATGAGCAGTTCTTC; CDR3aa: CASSYSSRGGYNEQFF
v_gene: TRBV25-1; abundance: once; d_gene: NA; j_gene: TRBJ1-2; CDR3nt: TGTGCCAGTCCCACAGATTACTATGGCTACACCTTC; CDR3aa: CASPTDYYGYTF
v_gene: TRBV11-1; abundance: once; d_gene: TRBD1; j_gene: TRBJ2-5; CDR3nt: TGTGCCAGCAGCCTACGACAGGGTATGCAAGAGACCCAGTACTTC; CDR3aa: CASSLRQGMQETQYF
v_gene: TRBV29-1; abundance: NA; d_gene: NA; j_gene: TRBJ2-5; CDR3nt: TGCAGCGTTGGAATATTAGAGACCCAGTACTTC; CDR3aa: CSVGILETQYF
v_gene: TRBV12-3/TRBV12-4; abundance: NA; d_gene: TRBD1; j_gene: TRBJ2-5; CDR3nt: TGTGCCAGCAGTTTGACAGGGTTTTCAGAGACCCAGTACTTC; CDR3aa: CASSLTGFSETQYF
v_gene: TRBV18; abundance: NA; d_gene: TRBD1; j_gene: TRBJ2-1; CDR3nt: TGTGCCAGCTCACCACTAGGGACAGGGGGCGCCTACAATGAGCAGTTCTTC; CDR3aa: CASSPLGTGGAYNEQFF
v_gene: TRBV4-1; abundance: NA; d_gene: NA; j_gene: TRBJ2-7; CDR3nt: TGCGCCAGCAGTCCTATAGGGGCAGCGGGACACTCGTCCTACGAGCAGTACTTC; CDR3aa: CASSPIGAAGHSSYEQYF
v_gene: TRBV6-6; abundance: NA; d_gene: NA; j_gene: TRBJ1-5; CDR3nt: TGTGCCAGCAGTTACTCTATGGGGGCCGGCAATCAGCCCCAGCATTTT; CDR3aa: CASSYSMGAGNQPQHF
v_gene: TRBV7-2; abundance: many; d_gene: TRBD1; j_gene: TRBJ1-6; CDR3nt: TGTGCCAGCAGCATCCGGACAGGGGGCAATTCACCCCTCCACTTT; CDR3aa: CASSIRTGGNSPLHF
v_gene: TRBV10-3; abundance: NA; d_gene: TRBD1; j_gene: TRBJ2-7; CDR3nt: TGTGCCATCTCCGGGGACAGGGCCTACGAGCAGTACTTC; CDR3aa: CAISGDRAYEQYF
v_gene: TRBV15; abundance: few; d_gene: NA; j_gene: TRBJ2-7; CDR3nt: TGTGCCACCAGCAGACAGGGGACCTCCCTCTACGAGCAGTACTTC; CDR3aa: CATSRQGTSLYEQYF
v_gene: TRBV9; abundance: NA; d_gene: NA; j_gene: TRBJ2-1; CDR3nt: TGTGCCAGCAGCGTAGCGGGTCAATCCTACAATGAGCAGTTCTTC; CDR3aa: CASSVAGQSYNEQFF
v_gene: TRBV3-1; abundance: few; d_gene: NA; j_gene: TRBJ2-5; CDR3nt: TGTGCCACCAGAGCGGCGGAGACCCAGTACTTC; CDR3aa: CATRAAETQYF
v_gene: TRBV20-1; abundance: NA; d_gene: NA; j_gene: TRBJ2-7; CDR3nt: TGCAGTGCTAGAGATGGCAGGACCGCCTACGAGCAGTACTTC; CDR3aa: CSARDGRTAYEQYF
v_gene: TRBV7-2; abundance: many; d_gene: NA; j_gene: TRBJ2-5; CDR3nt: TGTGCCAGCAGCTTAACTCCAAGGGAGACCCAGTACTTC; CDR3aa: CASSLTPRETQYF
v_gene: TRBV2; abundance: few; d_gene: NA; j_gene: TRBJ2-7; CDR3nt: TGTGCCAGCAGTGACGTCGACGCCTACGAGCAGTACTTC; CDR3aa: CASSDVDAYEQYF
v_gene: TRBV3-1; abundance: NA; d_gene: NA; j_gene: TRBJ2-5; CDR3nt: TGTGCCAGCAGCCAAGATCCCCACGACCAGTACTTC; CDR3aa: CASSQDPHDQYF
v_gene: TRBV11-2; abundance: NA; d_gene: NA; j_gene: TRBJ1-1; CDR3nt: TGTGCCAGCAGCTCTGTTCGTACAGGGATGTTACGAGCTTTCTTT; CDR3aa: CASSSVRTGMLRAFF
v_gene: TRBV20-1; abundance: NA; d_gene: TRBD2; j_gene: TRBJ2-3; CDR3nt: TGCAGTGCTAGAGATCAGGGACTAGCGGGACGCACAGATACGCAGTATTTT; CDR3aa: CSARDQGLAGRTDTQYF
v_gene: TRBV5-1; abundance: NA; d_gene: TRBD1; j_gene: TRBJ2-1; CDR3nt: TGCGCCAGCAGCATCGGGGGGACAGGGATGTATGAGCAGTTCTTC; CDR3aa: CASSIGGTGMYEQFF
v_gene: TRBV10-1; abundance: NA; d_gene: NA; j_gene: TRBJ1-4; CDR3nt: TGCGCCAGCAGTGACGCCGCAGATAATTATGAAAAACTGTTTTTT; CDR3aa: CASSDAADNYEKLFF